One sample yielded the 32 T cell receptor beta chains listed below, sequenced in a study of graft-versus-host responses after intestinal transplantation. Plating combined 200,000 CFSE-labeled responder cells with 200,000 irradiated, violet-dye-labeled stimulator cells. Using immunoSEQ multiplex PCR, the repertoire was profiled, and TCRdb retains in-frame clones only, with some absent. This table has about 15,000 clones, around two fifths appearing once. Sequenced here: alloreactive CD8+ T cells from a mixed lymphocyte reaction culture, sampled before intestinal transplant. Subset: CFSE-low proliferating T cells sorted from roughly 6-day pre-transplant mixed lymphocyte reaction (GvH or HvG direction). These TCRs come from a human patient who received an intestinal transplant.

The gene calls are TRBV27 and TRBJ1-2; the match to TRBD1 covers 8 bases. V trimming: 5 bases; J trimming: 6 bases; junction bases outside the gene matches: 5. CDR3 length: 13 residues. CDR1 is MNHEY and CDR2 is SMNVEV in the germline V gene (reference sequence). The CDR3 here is CASSMTGADGYTF. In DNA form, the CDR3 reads TGTGCCAGCAGTATGACAGGGGCTGATGGCTACACCTTC.

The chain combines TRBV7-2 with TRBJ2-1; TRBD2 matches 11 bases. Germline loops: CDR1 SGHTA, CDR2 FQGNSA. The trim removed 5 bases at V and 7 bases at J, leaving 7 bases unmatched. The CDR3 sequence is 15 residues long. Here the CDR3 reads CASSPTSGGINEQFF. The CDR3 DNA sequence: TGTGCCAGCAGCCCCACTAGCGGGGGTATAAATGAGCAGTTCTTC.

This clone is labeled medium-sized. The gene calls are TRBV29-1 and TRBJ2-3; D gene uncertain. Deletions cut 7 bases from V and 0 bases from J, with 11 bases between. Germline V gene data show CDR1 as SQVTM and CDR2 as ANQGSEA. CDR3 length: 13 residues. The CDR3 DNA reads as TGCAGCGCTAGTGTTACTAGCACAGATACGCAGTATTTT. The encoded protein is CSASVTSTDTQYF.

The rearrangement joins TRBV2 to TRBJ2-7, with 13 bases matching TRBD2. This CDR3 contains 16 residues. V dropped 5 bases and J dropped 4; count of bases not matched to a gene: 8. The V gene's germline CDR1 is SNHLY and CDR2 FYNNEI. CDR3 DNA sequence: TGTGCCAGCAGTCCCGGACTAGCGGGAGCTCAGTACGAGCAGTACTTC. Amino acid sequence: CASSPGLAGAQYEQYF. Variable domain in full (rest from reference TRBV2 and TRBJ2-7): EPEVTQTPSHQVTQMGQEVILRCVPISNHLYFYWYRQILGQKVEFLVSFYNNEISEKSEIFDDQFSVERPDGSNFTLKIRSTKLEDSAMYFCASSPGLAGAQYEQYFGPGTRLTVT.

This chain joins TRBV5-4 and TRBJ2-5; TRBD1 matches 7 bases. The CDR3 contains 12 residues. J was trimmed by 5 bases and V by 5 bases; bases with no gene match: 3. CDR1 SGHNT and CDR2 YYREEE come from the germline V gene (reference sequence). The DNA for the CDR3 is TGTGCCAGCAGTTGGGACAGTGAGACCCAGTACTTC. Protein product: CASSWDSETQYF.

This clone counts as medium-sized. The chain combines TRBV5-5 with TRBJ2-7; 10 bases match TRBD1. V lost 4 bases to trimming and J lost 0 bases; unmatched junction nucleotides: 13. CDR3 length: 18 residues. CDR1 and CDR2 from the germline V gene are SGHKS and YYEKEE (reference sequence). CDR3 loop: CASSPGDRGPLFSYEQYF. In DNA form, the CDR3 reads TGTGCCAGCAGCCCAGGGGACAGGGGCCCGCTATTCTCCTACGAGCAGTACTTC.

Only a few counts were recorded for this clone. Here the CDR3 DNA reads TGTGCCAGCAGCGTAGCCTGGGACATGGACACCGGGGAGCTGTTTTTT. Its translation is CASSVAWDMDTGELFF. V is TRBV9 and J is TRBJ2-2, with TRBD1 as a possible D gene (6 bases). The CDR3 covers 16 residues. Per the germline V gene, CDR1 is SGDLS and CDR2 is YYNGEE. Trimming removed 0 bases from V and 3 bases from J, with 12 bases in between. The full variable domain, with the rest looked up from reference TRBV9 and TRBJ2-2, is DSGVTQTPKHLITATGQRVTLRCSPRSGDLSVYWYQQSLDQGLQFLIQYYNGEERAKGNILERFSAQQFPDLHSELNLSSLELGDSALYFCASSVAWDMDTGELFFGEGSRLTVL.

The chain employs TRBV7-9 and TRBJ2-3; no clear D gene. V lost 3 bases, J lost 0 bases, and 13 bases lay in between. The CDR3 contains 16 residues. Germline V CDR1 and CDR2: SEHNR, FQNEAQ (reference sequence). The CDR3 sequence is CASSFEIATSTDTQYF. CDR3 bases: TGTGCCAGCAGCTTCGAAATAGCAACTAGCACAGATACGCAGTATTTT.

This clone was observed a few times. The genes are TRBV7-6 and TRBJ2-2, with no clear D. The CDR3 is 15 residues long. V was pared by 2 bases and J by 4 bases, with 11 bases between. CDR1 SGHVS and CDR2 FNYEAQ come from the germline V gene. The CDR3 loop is CASSLIVDGTGELFF. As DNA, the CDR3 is TGTGCCAGCAGCTTAATAGTCGATGGCACCGGGGAGCTGTTTTTT.

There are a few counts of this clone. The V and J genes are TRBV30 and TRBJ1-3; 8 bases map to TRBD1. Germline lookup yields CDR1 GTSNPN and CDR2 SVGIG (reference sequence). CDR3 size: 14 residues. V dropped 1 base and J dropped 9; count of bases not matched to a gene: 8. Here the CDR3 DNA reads TGTGCCTGGAGTGCCATAACAGGGGGTGGCACCATATATTTT. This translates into CAWSAITGGGTIYF.

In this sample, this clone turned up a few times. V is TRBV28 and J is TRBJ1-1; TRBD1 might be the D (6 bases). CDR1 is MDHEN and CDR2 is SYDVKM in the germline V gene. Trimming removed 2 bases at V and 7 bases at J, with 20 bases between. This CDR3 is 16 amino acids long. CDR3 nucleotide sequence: TGTGCCAGCAGTTTAAAGGGGGTTCTCAATCCAGATGAAGCTTTCTTT. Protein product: CASSLKGVLNPDEAFF. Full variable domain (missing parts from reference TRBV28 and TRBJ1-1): DVKVTQSSRYLVKRTGEKVFLECVQDMDHENMFWYRQDPGLGLRLIYFSYDVKMKEKGDIPEGYSVSREKKERFSLILESASTNQTSMYLCASSLKGVLNPDEAFFGQGTRLTVV.

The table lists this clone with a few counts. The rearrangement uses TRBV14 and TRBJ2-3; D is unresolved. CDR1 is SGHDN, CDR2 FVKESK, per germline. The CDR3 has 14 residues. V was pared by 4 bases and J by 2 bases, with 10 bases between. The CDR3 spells CASSLLLNTDTQYF. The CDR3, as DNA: TGTGCCAGCAGCCTTCTTCTTAACACAGATACGCAGTATTTT.

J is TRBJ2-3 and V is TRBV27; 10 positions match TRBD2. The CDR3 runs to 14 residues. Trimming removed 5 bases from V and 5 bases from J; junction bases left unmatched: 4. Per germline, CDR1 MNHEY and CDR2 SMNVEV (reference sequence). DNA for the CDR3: TGTGCCAGCAGTCCCTGGACTAGCGGAGATACGCAGTATTTT. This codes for CASSPWTSGDTQYF.

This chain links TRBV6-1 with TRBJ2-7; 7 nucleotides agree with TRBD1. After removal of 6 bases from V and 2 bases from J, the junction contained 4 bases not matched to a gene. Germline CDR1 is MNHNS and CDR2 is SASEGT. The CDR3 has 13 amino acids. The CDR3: CASRDRSPYEQYF. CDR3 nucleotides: TGTGCCAGCAGGGACAGGAGCCCCTACGAGCAGTACTTC.

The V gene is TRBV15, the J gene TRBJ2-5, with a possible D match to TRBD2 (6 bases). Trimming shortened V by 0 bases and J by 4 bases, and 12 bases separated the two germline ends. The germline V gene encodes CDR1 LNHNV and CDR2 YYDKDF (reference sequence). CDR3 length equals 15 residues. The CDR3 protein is CATSRDKGLGETQYF. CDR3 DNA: TGTGCCACCAGCAGAGATAAGGGACTGGGAGAGACCCAGTACTTC. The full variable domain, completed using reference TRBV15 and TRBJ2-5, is DAMVIQNPRYQVTQFGKPVTLSCSQTLNHNVMYWYQQKSSQAPKLLFHYYDKDFNNEADTPDNFQSRRPNTSFCFLDIRSPGLGDTAMYLCATSRDKGLGETQYFGPGTRLLVL.

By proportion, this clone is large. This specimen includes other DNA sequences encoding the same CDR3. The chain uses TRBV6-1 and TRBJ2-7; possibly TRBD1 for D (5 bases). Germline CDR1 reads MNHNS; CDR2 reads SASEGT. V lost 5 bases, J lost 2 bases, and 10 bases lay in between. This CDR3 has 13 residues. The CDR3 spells CASSSRTPYEQYF. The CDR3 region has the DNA TGTGCCAGCAGTTCACGGACACCCTACGAGCAGTACTTC.

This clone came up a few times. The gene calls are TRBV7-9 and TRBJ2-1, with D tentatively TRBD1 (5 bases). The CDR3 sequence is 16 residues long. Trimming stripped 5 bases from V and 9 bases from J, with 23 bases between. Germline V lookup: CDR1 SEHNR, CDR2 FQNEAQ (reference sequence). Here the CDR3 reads CASSVTSGKALGEQFF. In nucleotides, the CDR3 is TGTGCCAGCAGCGTAACGTCAGGGAAAGCTCTGGGTGAGCAGTTCTTC.

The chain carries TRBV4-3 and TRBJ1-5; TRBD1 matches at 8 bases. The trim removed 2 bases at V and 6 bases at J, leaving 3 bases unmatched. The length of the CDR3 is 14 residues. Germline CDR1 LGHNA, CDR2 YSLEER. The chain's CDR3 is CASSQRTGFQPQHF. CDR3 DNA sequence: TGCGCCAGCAGCCAAAGGACAGGGTTTCAGCCCCAGCATTTT.

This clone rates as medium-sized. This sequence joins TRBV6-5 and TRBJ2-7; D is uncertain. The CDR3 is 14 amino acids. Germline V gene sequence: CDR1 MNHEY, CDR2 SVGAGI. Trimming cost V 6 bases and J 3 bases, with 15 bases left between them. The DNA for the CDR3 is TGTGCCAGCAGCCAAAATCCCTCAGGCTACGAGCAGTACTTC. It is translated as CASSQNPSGYEQYF.

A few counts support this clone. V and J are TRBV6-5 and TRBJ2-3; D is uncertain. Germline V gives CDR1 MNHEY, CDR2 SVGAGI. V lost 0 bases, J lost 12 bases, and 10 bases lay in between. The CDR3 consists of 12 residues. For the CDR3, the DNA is TGTGCCAGCAGTTACTCCCTATCCCCCCAGTATTTT. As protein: CASSYSLSPQYF.

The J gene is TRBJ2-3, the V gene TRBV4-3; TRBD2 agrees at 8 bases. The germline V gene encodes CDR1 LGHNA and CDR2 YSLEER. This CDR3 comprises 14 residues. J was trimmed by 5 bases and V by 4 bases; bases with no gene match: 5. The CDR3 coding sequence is TGCGCCAGCAGCCTTACTAGCGGCGTAGATACGCAGTATTTT. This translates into CASSLTSGVDTQYF.

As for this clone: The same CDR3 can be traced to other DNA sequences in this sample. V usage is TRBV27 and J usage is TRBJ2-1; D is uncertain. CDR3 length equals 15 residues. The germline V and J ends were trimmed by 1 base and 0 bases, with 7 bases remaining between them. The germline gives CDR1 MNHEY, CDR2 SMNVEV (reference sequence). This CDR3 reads CASSLLPSSYNEQFF. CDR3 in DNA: TGTGCCAGCAGTTTATTGCCTAGCTCCTACAATGAGCAGTTCTTC.

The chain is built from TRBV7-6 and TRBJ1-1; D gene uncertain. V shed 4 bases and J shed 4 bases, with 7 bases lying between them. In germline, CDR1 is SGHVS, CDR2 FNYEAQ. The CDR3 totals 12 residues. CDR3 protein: CASSSRGTEAFF. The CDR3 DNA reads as TGTGCCAGCAGCTCGCGGGGCACTGAAGCTTTCTTT. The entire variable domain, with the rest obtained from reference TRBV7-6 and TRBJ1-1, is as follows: GAGVSQSPRYKVTKRGQDVALRCDPISGHVSLYWYRQALGQGPEFLTYFNYEAQQDKSGLPNDRFSAERPEGSISTLTIQRTEQRDSAMYRCASSSRGTEAFFGQGTRLTVV.

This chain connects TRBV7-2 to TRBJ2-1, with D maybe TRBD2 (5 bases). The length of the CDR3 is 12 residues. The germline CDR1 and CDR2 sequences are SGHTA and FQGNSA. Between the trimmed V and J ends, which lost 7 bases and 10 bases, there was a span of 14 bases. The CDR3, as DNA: TGTGCCAGCACTCCTAACGAGCGGGAGCAGTTCTTC. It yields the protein CASTPNEREQFF.

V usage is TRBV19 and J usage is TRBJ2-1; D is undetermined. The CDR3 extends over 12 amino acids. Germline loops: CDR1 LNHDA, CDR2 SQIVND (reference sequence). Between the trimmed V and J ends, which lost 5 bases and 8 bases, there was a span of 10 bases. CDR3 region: CASSYNFDEQFF. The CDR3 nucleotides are TGTGCCAGTAGTTATAATTTCGATGAGCAGTTCTTC.

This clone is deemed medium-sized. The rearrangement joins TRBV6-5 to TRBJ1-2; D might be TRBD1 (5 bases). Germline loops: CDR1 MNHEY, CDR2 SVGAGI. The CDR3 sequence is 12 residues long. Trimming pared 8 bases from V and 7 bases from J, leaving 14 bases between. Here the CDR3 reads CASSLGGGGYTF. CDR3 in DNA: TGTGCCAGCTCCCTGGGGGGGGGTGGCTACACCTTC.

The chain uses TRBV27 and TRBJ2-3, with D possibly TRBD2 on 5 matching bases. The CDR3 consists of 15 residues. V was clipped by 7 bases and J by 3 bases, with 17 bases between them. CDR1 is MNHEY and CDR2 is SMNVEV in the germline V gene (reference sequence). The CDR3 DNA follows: TGTGCCAGCACCCCCTCAGGACTGTCGACAGATACGCAGTATTTT. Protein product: CASTPSGLSTDTQYF.

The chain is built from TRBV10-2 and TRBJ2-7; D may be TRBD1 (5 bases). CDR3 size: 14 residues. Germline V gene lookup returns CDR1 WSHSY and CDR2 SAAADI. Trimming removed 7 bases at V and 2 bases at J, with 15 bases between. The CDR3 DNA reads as TGCGCCAGCATCCAAGGAAAGGGGACCTACGAGCAGTACTTC. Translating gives CASIQGKGTYEQYF.

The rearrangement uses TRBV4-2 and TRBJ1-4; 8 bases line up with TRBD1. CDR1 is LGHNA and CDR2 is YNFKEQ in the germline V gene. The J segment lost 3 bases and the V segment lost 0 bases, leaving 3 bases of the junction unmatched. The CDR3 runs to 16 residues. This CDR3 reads CASSQEDRVSNEKLFF. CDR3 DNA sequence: TGTGCCAGCAGCCAAGAGGACAGGGTATCTAATGAAAAACTGTTTTTT.

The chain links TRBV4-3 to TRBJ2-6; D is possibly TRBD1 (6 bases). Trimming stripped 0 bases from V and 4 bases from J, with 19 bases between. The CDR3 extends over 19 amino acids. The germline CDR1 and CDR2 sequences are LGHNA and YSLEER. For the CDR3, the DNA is TGCGCCAGCAGCCAAGAGAGGTTTGACTCAGGGGTCGGGGCCAACGTCCTGACTTTC. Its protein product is CASSQERFDSGVGANVLTF.

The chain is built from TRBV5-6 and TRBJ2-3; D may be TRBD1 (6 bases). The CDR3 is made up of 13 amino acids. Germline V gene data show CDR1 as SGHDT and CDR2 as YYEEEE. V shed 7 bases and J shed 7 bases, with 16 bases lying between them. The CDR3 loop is CASSTGFPNTQYF. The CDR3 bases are TGTGCCAGCTCCACAGGGTTCCCAAATACGCAGTATTTT.

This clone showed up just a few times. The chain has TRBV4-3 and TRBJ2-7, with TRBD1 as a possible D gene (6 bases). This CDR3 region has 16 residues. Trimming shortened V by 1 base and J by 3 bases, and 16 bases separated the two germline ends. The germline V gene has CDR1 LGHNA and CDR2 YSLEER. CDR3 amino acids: CASSQVPQTGSYEQYF. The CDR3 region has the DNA TGCGCCAGCAGCCAAGTTCCCCAAACAGGGAGCTACGAGCAGTACTTC.